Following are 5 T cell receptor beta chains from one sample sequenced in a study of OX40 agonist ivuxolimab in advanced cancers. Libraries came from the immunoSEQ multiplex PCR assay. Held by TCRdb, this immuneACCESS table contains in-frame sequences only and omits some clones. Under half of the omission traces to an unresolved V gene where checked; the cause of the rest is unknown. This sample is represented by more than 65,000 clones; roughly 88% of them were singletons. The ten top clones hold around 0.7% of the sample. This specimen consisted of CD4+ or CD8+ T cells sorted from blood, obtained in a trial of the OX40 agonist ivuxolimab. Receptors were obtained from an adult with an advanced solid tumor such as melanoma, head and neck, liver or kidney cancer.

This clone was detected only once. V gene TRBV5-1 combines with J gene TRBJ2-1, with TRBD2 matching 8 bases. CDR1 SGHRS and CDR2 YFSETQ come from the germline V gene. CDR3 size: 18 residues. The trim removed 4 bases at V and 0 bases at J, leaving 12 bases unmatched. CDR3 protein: CASSRGVAGLSSYNEQFF. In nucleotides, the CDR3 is TGCGCCAGCAGCAGAGGAGTAGCGGGGCTCAGCTCCTACAATGAGCAGTTCTTC.

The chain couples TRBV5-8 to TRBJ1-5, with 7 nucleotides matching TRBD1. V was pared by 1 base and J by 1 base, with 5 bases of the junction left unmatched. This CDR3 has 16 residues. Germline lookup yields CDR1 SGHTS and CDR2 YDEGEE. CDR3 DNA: TGTGCCAGCAGCTTGTATCCAGGGGGGAGCAATCAGCCCCAGCATTTT. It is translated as CASSLYPGGSNQPQHF.

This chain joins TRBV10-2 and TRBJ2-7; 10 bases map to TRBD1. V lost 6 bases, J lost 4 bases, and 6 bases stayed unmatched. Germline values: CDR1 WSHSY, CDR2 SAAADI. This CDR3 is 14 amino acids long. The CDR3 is CASSLGTGVYEQYF. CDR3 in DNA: TGCGCCAGCAGCCTCGGGACAGGGGTATACGAGCAGTACTTC.

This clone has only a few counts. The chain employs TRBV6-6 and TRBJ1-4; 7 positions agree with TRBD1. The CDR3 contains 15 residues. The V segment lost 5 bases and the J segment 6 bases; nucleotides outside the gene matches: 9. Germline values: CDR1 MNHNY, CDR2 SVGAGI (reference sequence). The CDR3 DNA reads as TGTGCCAGCAGTAACCAGGGGGGCGCGGATGAAAAACTGTTTTTT. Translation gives CASSNQGGADEKLFF.

CDR3 protein: CASSLVYNEQFF. CDR3 in DNA: TGTGCCAGCAGCTTGGTCTACAATGAGCAGTTCTTC. The chain combines TRBV5-6 with TRBJ2-1; D call uncertain. CDR3 size: 12 residues. Germline lookup yields CDR1 SGHDT and CDR2 YYEEEE. V lost 0 bases and J 3 bases, leaving 1 base between the germline ends.